This is a list of T cell receptor beta chains from one sample in a study of shared clonotypes between healthy human individuals. The data were produced by immunoSEQ multiplex PCR, yet TCRdb's version contains in-frame clones alone and is incomplete. The sample holds approximately 2,200,000 clones, around 93% seen once. Sequencing was carried out using naive CD8+ T cells from PBMCs. The receptors were gathered from a man younger than 30 in good health. Some clones in this sample may be carry-over from other donors' samples. Both conserved end residues are part of each CDR3. Fields, in order: J gene, D gene, V gene, CDR3 protein, CDR3 DNA. D genes are given only for firm matches.

TRBJ1-3 | NA | TRBV14 | CASSPRQWGTGNTIYF | TGTGCCAGCAGCCCCCGACAGTGGGGCACTGGAAACACCATATATTTT
TRBJ1-4 | NA | TRBV28 | CASRDGGLGELFF | TGTGCCAGCCGTGACGGAGGGCTGGGAGAACTGTTTTTT
TRBJ2-2 | TRBD1 | TRBV29-1 | CSVETPLLDRGATGELFF | TGCAGCGTTGAAACTCCTCTATTAGACAGGGGTGCCACCGGGGAGCTGTTTTTT
TRBJ2-5 | NA | TRBV29-1 | CSVVSDQETQYF | TGCAGCGTTGTTTCAGACCAAGAGACCCAGTACTTC
TRBJ2-1 | TRBD2 | TRBV5-6 | CASSLAASGRAGNEQFF | TGTGCCAGCAGCTTGGCGGCTAGCGGGAGGGCGGGCAATGAGCAGTTCTTC
TRBJ2-1 | TRBD2 | TRBV6-1 | CAARLAGDGEQFF | TGTGCCGCCCGGCTAGCGGGAGATGGTGAGCAGTTCTTC
TRBJ1-1 | NA | TRBV7-8 | CASSSQHRQGSNTEAFF | TGTGCCAGCAGCTCCCAACATAGGCAAGGGAGTAACACTGAAGCTTTCTTT
TRBJ2-7 | NA | TRBV7-9 | CASSLELAYGADLYEQYF | TGTGCCAGCAGCTTAGAATTAGCATACGGGGCAGATCTCTACGAGCAGTACTTC
TRBJ1-4 | NA | TRBV28 | CASRPAREFGKLFF | TGTGCCAGCAGGCCCGCCCGCGAATTTGGGAAACTGTTTTTT
TRBJ1-5 | NA | TRBV27 | CAVGPGAQPQHF | TGTGCCGTCGGTCCGGGGGCTCAGCCCCAGCATTTT
TRBJ1-4 | NA | TRBV2 | CASRWTVATNEKLFF | TGTGCCAGCAGGTGGACAGTAGCAACTAATGAAAAACTGTTTTTT
TRBJ2-5 | NA | TRBV28 | CASSYSSVGETQYF | TGTGCCAGCAGTTACAGTTCAGTCGGGGAGACCCAGTACTTC
TRBJ1-5 | NA | TRBV25-1 | CASSEFGPESNQPQHF | TGTGCCAGCAGTGAATTCGGCCCGGAGAGCAATCAGCCCCAGCATTTT